Sequencing of this TCR beta chain was carried out in a study of blood T cell repertoires in COVID-19. Whole-study context: Sites in the United States, Italy and Spain provided acute and convalescent COVID-19 samples. The analysed material was cDNA or gDNA that came from T cells, B-cell-depleted T cells, or PBMCs.

Some clones are missing from TCRdb's copy, which holds only in-frame ones; the method was immunoSEQ multiplex PCR. The repertoire has 80,000 to 95,000 clones, nearly 90% of them found once; the top ten carry 6% to 8%. V dropped 2 bases and J dropped 11 bases, with 15 bases sitting between them. Germline V CDR1 and CDR2: SNHLY, FYNNEI. The CDR3 spans 13 residues. The specimen sequenced was peripheral blood. The rearrangement links TRBV2 to TRBJ1-1, with a possible D match to TRBD1 (6 bases). The source is a man aged 65 to 79 with acute or convalescent COVID-19. The CDR3 loop reads CASSEHQGPDAFF. The CDR3 coding sequence is TGTGCCAGCAGTGAACATCAGGGGCCAGATGCTTTCTTT.